The 9 T cell receptor beta chains below all came from one sample that was sequenced in a study of T cells in Graves' hyperthyroidism and ophthalmopathy (dated by TCRdb to about 2019). The method was multiplex PCR. The instrument was an Illumina HiSeq 2000. Amplification of TCR beta CDR3 regions was carried out from RNA transcripts. A first-round RT-PCR of the TCR CDR3 used the HTBI primer set with the Qiagen OneStep RT-PCR kit. TCRdb took the public reads, trimmed them with fastp at Q25, ran MiXCR for clone calling and kept in-frame beta chains. Rows with a matching CDR3 protein are joined into one entry that keeps the most common DNA and genes. The sample table shows some 460,000 distinct CDR3 sequences, and approximately 14% are seen once. Clones ranked in the top ten supply roughly 7.4% of the sample. Sequencing input: blood. The receptors were gathered from a woman younger than 30 with Graves' hyperthyroidism.

The sample holds many counts of this clonotype. This sequence joins TRBV30 and TRBJ1-2; D might be TRBD1 (5 bases). CDR3 length: 13 amino acids. With 5 bases removed from V and 3 bases from J, the gap between germline ends came to 13 bases. Per germline, CDR1 GTSNPN and CDR2 SVGIG (reference sequence). CDR3 region: CAWSHTGDYGYTF. Written as DNA, the CDR3 is TGTGCCTGGTCCCACACGGGGGACTATGGCTACACCTTC.

The J gene is TRBJ1-3, the V gene TRBV7-9, with a tentative D call TRBD1 (6 bases). This CDR3 contains 14 residues. Germline V gene sequence: CDR1 SEHNR, CDR2 FQNEAQ (reference sequence). Trimming stripped 6 bases from V and 1 base from J, with 10 bases between. The CDR3 is CASSKDRSGNTIYF. In DNA, the CDR3 is TGTGCCAGCAGTAAGGACAGATCTGGAAACACCATATATTTT.

This clonotype was seen repeatedly, ten times or more. V and J are TRBV2 and TRBJ2-3; D perhaps matches TRBD2 (7 bases). CDR1 and CDR2 (germline): SNHLY, FYNNEI. Between the trimmed V and J ends, which lost 7 bases and 2 bases, there was a span of 19 bases. This CDR3 comprises 16 residues. The CDR3 coding sequence is TGTGCCAGCACCCAGGGGACTACGATCTACACAGATACGCAGTATTTT. Amino acid sequence: CASTQGTTIYTDTQYF.

The sample holds one count of this clonotype. The chain uses TRBV24-1 and TRBJ2-1, with D perhaps matching TRBD1 (5 bases). Trimming pared 3 bases from V and 0 bases from J, leaving 17 bases between. Germline CDR1 reads KGHDR; CDR2 reads SFDVKD. The CDR3 is made up of 18 amino acids. CDR3 sequence reads: CATSDPTPTAPSYNEQFF. CDR3 nucleotide sequence: TGTGCCACCAGTGATCCCACCCCGACAGCCCCCTCCTACAATGAGCAGTTCTTC.

This clonotype appeared many times. The V call is TRBV7-2, the J call TRBJ2-1; possible D gene TRBD2, 6 bases. CDR1 and CDR2 from the germline V gene are SGHTA and FQGNSA. The CDR3 contains 15 residues. V was shortened by 4 bases and J by 4 bases, with 14 bases between the two germline ends. The CDR3 loop is CASSSYAGTYNEQFF. The CDR3 DNA sequence: TGTGCCAGCAGCTCATATGCCGGGACTTACAATGAGCAGTTCTTC.

This chain uses TRBV20-1 with TRBJ2-5, with TRBD2 matching 12 bases. V shed 5 bases, J shed 4 bases, and the junction held 5 bases outside the gene matches. Germline CDR1 is DFQATT and CDR2 is SNEGSKA (reference sequence). The CDR3 totals 14 residues. The CDR3 region has the DNA TGCAGTGCTCACCTAGCGGGGGGGCGAGAGACCCAGTACTTC. Its protein product is CSAHLAGGRETQYF.

This clonotype was observed at least ten times. V and J are TRBV6-2 or TRBV6-3 and TRBJ1-2, with a weak D call TRBD1 (6 bases). V lost 11 bases and J lost 8, with 18 bases in between. The germline gives CDR1 MNHEY, CDR2 SVGEGT. The CDR3 has 12 amino acids. This chain's CDR3 is CASRWQGSGYTF. In nucleotides, the CDR3 is TGTGCCTCCCGGTGGCAGGGGTCCGGCTACACCTTC.

Ten or more counts support this clonotype. The genes are TRBV18 and TRBJ2-5; 7 bases fit TRBD1. The CDR3 is 14 amino acids. Germline V CDR1 and CDR2: KGHSH, LQKENI. V lost 4 bases and J lost 1; bases outside the gene matches: 3. CDR3 DNA sequence: TGTGCCAGCTCACTGACAGGGCTCCAAGAGACCCAGTACTTC. Its translation is CASSLTGLQETQYF.

The sample holds many counts of this clonotype. The rearrangement links TRBV4-1 to TRBJ2-7; possibly TRBD1 or TRBD2 for D (6 bases each). The CDR3 contains 16 residues. Germline V CDR1 and CDR2: MGHRA, YSYEKL. The ends were cut back, 3 bases at V and 2 bases at J, with 17 bases in the middle. The chain's CDR3 is CASSQRGRGEAYEQYF. The CDR3 bases are TGCGCCAGCAGCCAGAGGGGAAGGGGGGAAGCCTACGAGCAGTACTTC.